Below, 24 T cell receptor beta chains from the same sample are listed, as sequenced in a study of T cells after yellow fever vaccination. TCRdb fed the 5' RACE reads into MiXCR, producing one record per CDR3 protein. The top ten clones hold roughly a fifth of a sample with about 320,000 distinct CDR3 sequences, roughly 4.3% of them seen once. The starting material was PBMCs, obtained 15 days after the yellow fever booster vaccination. The receptors come from a man aged 18 to 29 who received the YFV17D yellow fever vaccine.

In this sample, this clonotype turned up a few times. The chain has TRBV19 and TRBJ1-5; TRBD1 is a possible D gene (5 bases). V lost 3 bases, J lost 7 bases, and 16 bases lay in between. Germline V gene sequence: CDR1 LNHDA, CDR2 SQIVND (reference sequence). The length of the CDR3 is 15 residues. The CDR3 DNA is TGTGCCAGTAGTATGGAGGGGACTCTTTTGCAGCCCCAGCATTTT. Its protein product is CASSMEGTLLQPQHF.

The chain is built from TRBV12-3 or TRBV12-4 and TRBJ2-6; a weak D match, TRBD2 (5 bases). This CDR3 has 16 amino acids. Trimming stripped 6 bases from V and 0 bases from J, with 12 bases between. The CDR3 DNA reads as TGTGCCAGCAGCCGGTCCGGGGACTCTGGGGCCAACGTCCTGACTTTC. This codes for CASSRSGDSGANVLTF.

Remarks on this clonotype: A single base separates this from a much larger clone, so it may be a read error. The V and J genes are TRBV7-8 and TRBJ2-3, with 15 bases lining up with TRBD2. Losses at the gene ends were 5 bases for V and 4 bases for J; bases not matched to a gene: 4. The germline V gene has CDR1 SGHVS and CDR2 FQNEAQ. The CDR3 consists of 16 residues. The CDR3 DNA reads as TGTGCCAGCAGCGGGACTAGCGGGGGGATCTCAGATACGCAGTATTTT. This codes for CASSGTSGGISDTQYF.

The chain recombines TRBV20-1 with TRBJ1-3; D gene unclear. Germline CDR1 DFQATT, CDR2 SNEGSKA (reference sequence). The CDR3 has 14 amino acids. Trimming shortened V by 2 bases and J by 6 bases, and 14 bases separated the two germline ends. In DNA, the CDR3 is TGCAGTGCTAGATTGTTTGGCCTTGCAAACACCATATATTTT. Translation gives CSARLFGLANTIYF.

The chain recombines TRBV3-1 with TRBJ2-1, with TRBD2 matching over 12 bases. Germline CDR1 and CDR2: LGHDT and YNNKEL (reference sequence). V was clipped by 6 bases and J by 9 bases; unmatched bases: 6. The CDR3 is 14 residues long. CDR3 region: CASSWTSGAGEQFF. For the CDR3, the DNA is TGTGCCAGCAGTTGGACTAGCGGGGCTGGTGAGCAGTTCTTC.

The chain combines TRBV18 with TRBJ1-3; the D is unclear. V was shortened by 5 bases and J by 4 bases, with 9 bases between the two germline ends. Germline lookup yields CDR1 KGHSH and CDR2 LQKENI. The CDR3 spans 13 residues. The CDR3 loop is CASSTDHGNTIYF. DNA of the CDR3: TGTGCCAGCTCAACGGACCACGGAAACACCATATATTTT.

This clonotype showed up many times. The J gene is TRBJ2-3, the V gene TRBV12-3 or TRBV12-4; the D gene is possibly TRBD2 (6 bases). V gave up 3 bases and J gave up 6 bases, with 16 bases separating them. The CDR3 is made up of 15 amino acids. The CDR3 coding sequence is TGTGCCAGCAGTTTGGGGAGGCTTTCCGGGGATACGCAGTATTTT. This codes for CASSLGRLSGDTQYF.

The chain is built from TRBV9 and TRBJ2-2; TRBD2 aligns across 12 bases. CDR1 is SGDLS, CDR2 YYNGEE, per germline. V gave up 3 bases and J gave up 3 bases; unmatched junction bases: 6. CDR3 length equals 17 residues. The CDR3 nucleotides read TGTGCCAGCAGCGCGGCCCGGACTAGCGGGGACACCGGGGAGCTGTTTTTT. As protein: CASSAARTSGDTGELFF.

This clonotype came up a few times. The chain is built from TRBV24-1 and TRBJ2-5; the D call may be TRBD1 or TRBD2 (5 bases each). V was pared by 4 bases and J by 4 bases, with 18 bases between. The CDR3 sequence is 16 residues long. The germline V gene has CDR1 KGHDR and CDR2 SFDVKD. CDR3 amino acids: CATSDWGRTGTETQYF. As DNA, the CDR3 is TGTGCCACCAGTGACTGGGGACGGACGGGCACAGAGACCCAGTACTTC.

This clonotype was counted at least ten times. Written as DNA, the CDR3 is TGTGCCAGCAGCTCCGCCGGGACAGGTCATTATGGCTACACCTTC. It specifies CASSSAGTGHYGYTF. V usage is TRBV7-8 and J usage is TRBJ1-2; 8 bases fit TRBD1. The V segment lost 4 bases and the J segment 5 bases; nucleotides outside the gene matches: 9. The germline gives CDR1 SGHVS, CDR2 FQNEAQ. This CDR3 region has 15 residues.

This clonotype was detected only a few times. The chain recombines TRBV6-4 with TRBJ2-2; D gene unclear. CDR1 is MRHNA and CDR2 is SNTAGT in the germline V gene. The CDR3 has 13 amino acids. V gave up 2 bases and J gave up 4 bases, with 5 bases separating them. DNA of the CDR3: TGTGCCAGCAGTGACGATTCCACCGGGGAGCTGTTTTTT. It encodes CASSDDSTGELFF.

In its sample, this clonotype was seen a few times. The chain has TRBV11-2 and TRBJ2-7; TRBD2 matches at 12 bases. V lost 5 bases to trimming and J lost 4 bases; unmatched junction nucleotides: 0. This CDR3 is built from 13 residues. From germline, CDR1 is SGHAT and CDR2 FQNNGV. The DNA of the CDR3 is TGTGCCAGCAGCACTAGCGGGGGGTACGAGCAGTACGTC. Its translation is CASSTSGGYEQYV.

This clonotype appeared a few times. V usage is TRBV24-1 and J usage is TRBJ2-1, with a tentative D call TRBD2 (5 bases). The CDR3 loop spans 14 amino acids. The V end was cut by 0 bases, the J end by 9 bases, with 11 bases between. The germline V gene has CDR1 KGHDR and CDR2 SFDVKD. The CDR3 DNA reads TGTGCCACCAGTGATTTGCTAGCTGGCAGTGAGCAGTTCTTC. Its translation is CATSDLLAGSEQFF.

In its sample, this clonotype was seen many times. The V gene is TRBV11-2, the J gene TRBJ1-2; 8 bases align to TRBD1. The CDR3 length is 17 residues. The germline CDR1 and CDR2 sequences are SGHAT and FQNNGV. J lost 2 bases, V lost 5 bases, and 13 bases had no gene match. CDR3 loop: CASSPARAGGLNYGYTF. The CDR3 coding sequence is TGTGCCAGCAGCCCCGCCCGGGCAGGGGGCTTAAACTATGGCTACACCTTC.

This clonotype has ten or more counts. This chain connects TRBV6-5 to TRBJ2-3; D is perhaps TRBD1 (5 bases). The CDR3 extends over 13 amino acids. Germline loops: CDR1 MNHEY, CDR2 SVGAGI. V dropped 6 bases and J dropped 3 bases, with 10 bases sitting between them. The CDR3 bases are TGTGCCAGCAGGGTGACAGATACAGATACGCAGTATTTT. This codes for CASRVTDTDTQYF.

CDR3 in amino acids: CASSLLAGQGDTQYF. The CDR3, as DNA: TGTGCCAGTAGTTTATTAGCGGGCCAAGGAGATACGCAGTATTTT. This chain joins TRBV19 and TRBJ2-3, with 7 nucleotides matching TRBD2. The CDR3 runs 15 residues. With V trimmed by 5 bases and J by 5 bases, 10 bases remained unmatched. CDR1 is LNHDA and CDR2 is SQIVND in the germline V gene (reference sequence).

This clonotype has more than one count but fewer than ten. V and J are TRBV27 and TRBJ1-1; 7 bases map to TRBD1. The germline CDR1 and CDR2 sequences are MNHEY and SMNVEV (reference sequence). Unmatched junction bases numbered 13, after V lost 11 bases and J lost 1 base. The CDR3 is 15 amino acids. The CDR3 DNA follows: TGTGCCGCAGGGGGGACATTAAAGGGGAACACTGAAGCTTTCTTT. This gives the protein CAAGGTLKGNTEAFF.

This clonotype turned up a few times. The chain has TRBV18 and TRBJ2-7, with 7 bases aligning to TRBD2. Germline CDR1 and CDR2: KGHSH and LQKENI. The CDR3 has 14 residues. The V segment lost 2 bases and the J segment 3 bases; nucleotides outside the gene matches: 4. This CDR3 reads CASSPGTTLYEQYF. DNA of the CDR3: TGTGCCAGCTCACCAGGGACTACACTCTACGAGCAGTACTTC.

This clonotype was seen ten or more times. This chain links TRBV7-8 with TRBJ2-5; D is ambiguous. CDR3 length: 13 residues. In germline, CDR1 is SGHVS, CDR2 FQNEAQ. Trimming cost V 5 bases and J 2 bases, with 9 bases left between them. CDR3 amino acids: CASSPPIQETQYF. The CDR3 DNA is TGTGCCAGCAGCCCCCCGATACAAGAGACCCAGTACTTC.

This clonotype came up a few times. CDR3 bases: TGTGCCAGCAGCCCATCCGGGACAGCCTTGTCTGGGGCCAACGTCCTGACTTTC. This gives the protein CASSPSGTALSGANVLTF. This sequence joins TRBV7-6 and TRBJ2-6, with 7 positions matching TRBD1. This CDR3 has 18 residues. V dropped 5 bases and J dropped 1; count of bases not matched to a gene: 11. Germline values: CDR1 SGHVS, CDR2 FNYEAQ. The whole variable domain, filled in from reference TRBV7-6 and TRBJ2-6, reads GAGVSQSPRYKVTKRGQDVALRCDPISGHVSLYWYRQALGQGPEFLTYFNYEAQQDKSGLPNDRFSAERPEGSISTLTIQRTEQRDSAMYRCASSPSGTALSGANVLTFGAGSRLTVL.

This clonotype was recorded many times. V gene TRBV5-1 combines with J gene TRBJ2-7; 8 bases line up with TRBD1. With 3 bases clipped from V and 4 bases from J, the junction kept 12 bases outside the gene matches. Germline V gene lookup returns CDR1 SGHRS and CDR2 YFSETQ. CDR3 size: 16 residues. As DNA, the CDR3 is TGCGCCAGCAGCTCTTCCGCGACAGGGGTGGTATACGAGCAGTACTTC. It codes for CASSSSATGVVYEQYF.

The chain employs TRBV20-1 and TRBJ1-2; 8 positions agree with TRBD1. This CDR3 is 15 amino acids long. J was trimmed by 2 bases and V by 6 bases; bases with no gene match: 11. Per germline, CDR1 DFQATT and CDR2 SNEGSKA (reference sequence). Here the CDR3 reads CSAGLWNRGNYGYTF. Written as DNA, the CDR3 is TGCAGTGCCGGCCTCTGGAACAGGGGGAACTATGGCTACACCTTC.

This clonotype showed up just a few times. The V call is TRBV5-1, the J call TRBJ2-3; D gene unclear. Deletions cut 2 bases from V and 1 base from J, with 5 bases between. Germline V gene data show CDR1 as SGHRS and CDR2 as YFSETQ. There are 13 residues in the CDR3. The chain's CDR3 is CASSFVRTDTQYF. CDR3 in DNA: TGCGCCAGCAGCTTTGTACGCACAGATACGCAGTATTTT.

Only a few counts were recorded for this clonotype. The chain links TRBV5-1 to TRBJ1-6; D not certain. The CDR3 spans 16 residues. Germline CDR1 SGHRS, CDR2 YFSETQ. The ends were cut back, 3 bases at V and 6 bases at J, with 16 bases in the middle. The CDR3 nucleotides read TGCGCCAGCAGCTCGGGATCTTGGGGAACTAATTCACCCCTCCACTTT. Amino acids: CASSSGSWGTNSPLHF.